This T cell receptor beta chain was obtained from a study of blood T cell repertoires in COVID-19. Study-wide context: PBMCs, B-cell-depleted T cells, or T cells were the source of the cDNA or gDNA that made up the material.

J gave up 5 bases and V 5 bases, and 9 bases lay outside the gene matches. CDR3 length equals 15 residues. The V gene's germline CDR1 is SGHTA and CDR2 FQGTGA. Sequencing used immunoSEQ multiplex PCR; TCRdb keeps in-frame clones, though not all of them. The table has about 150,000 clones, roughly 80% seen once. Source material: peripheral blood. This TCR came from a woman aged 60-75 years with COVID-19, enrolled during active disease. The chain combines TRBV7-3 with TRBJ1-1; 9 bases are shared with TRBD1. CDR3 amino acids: CASSPIQGARTEAFF. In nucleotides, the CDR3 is TGTGCCAGCAGCCCCATACAGGGGGCGAGGACTGAAGCTTTCTTT.